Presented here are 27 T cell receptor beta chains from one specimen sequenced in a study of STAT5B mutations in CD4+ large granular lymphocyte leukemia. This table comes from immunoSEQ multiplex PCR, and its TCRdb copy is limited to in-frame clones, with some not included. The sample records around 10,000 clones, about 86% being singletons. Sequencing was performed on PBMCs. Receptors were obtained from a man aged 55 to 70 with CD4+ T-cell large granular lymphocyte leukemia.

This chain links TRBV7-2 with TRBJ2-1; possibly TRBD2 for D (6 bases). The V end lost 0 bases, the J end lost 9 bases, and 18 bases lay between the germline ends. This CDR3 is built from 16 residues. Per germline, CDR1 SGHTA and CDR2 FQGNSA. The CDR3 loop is CASSLALRASEGEQFF. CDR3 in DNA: TGTGCCAGCAGCTTAGCGCTTAGGGCTAGCGAGGGTGAGCAGTTCTTC.

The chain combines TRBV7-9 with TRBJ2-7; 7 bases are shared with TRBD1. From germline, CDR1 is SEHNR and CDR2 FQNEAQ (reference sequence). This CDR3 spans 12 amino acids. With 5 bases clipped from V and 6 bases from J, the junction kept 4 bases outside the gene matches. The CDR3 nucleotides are TGTGCCAGCAGCATCGACAGGGTCGAGCAGTACTTC. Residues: CASSIDRVEQYF.

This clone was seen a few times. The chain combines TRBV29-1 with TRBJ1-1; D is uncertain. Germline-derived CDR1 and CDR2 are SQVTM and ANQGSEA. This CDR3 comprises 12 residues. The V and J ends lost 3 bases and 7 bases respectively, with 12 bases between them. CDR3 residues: CSVEGSLHEAFF. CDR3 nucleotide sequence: TGCAGCGTTGAGGGTAGTCTACATGAAGCTTTCTTT.

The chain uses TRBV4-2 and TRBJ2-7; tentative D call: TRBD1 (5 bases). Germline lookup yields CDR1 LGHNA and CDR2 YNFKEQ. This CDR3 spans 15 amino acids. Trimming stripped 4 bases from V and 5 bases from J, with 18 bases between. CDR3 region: CASSLDRGPTNEQYF. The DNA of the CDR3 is TGTGCCAGCAGCCTCGATAGGGGTCCGACGAACGAGCAGTACTTC.

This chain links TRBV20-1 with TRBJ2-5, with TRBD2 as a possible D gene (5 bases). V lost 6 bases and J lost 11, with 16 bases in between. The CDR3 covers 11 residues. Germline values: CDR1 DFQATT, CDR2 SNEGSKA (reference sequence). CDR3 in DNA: TGCAGTGCCCCCGGAACGAGGGAGCAGTACTTC. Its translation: CSAPGTREQYF.

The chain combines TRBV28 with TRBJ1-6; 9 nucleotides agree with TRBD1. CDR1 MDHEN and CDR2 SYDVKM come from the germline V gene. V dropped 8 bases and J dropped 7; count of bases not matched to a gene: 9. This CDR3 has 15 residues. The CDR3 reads CASGPSGTGNSPLHF. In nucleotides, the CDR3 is TGTGCCAGCGGACCAAGCGGGACAGGGAATTCACCCCTCCACTTT.

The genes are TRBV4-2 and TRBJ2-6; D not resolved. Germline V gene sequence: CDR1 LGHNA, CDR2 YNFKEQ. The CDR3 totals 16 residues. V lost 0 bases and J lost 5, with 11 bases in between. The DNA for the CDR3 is TGTGCCAGCAGCCAAGATTCTTACGTCCGGGCCAACGTCCTGACTTTC. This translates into CASSQDSYVRANVLTF.

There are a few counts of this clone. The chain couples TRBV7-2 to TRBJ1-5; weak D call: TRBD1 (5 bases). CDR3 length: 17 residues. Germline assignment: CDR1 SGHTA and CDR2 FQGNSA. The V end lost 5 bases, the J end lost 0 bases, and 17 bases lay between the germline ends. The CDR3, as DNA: TGTGCCAGCAGCATACCAATAGGGGACTTTAGCAATCAGCCCCAGCATTTT. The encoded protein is CASSIPIGDFSNQPQHF.

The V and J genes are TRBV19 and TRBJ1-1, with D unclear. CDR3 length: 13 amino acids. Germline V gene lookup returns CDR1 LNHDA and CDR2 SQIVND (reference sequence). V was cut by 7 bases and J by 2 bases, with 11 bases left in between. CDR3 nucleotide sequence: TGTGCCAGTACCCCAAGGCCCAACACTGAAGCTTTCTTT. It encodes CASTPRPNTEAFF.

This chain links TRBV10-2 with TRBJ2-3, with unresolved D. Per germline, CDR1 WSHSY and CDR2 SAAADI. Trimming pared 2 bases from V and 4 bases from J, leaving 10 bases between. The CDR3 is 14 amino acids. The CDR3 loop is CASSEGPYADTQYF. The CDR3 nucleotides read TGCGCCAGCAGTGAGGGACCCTACGCAGATACGCAGTATTTT.

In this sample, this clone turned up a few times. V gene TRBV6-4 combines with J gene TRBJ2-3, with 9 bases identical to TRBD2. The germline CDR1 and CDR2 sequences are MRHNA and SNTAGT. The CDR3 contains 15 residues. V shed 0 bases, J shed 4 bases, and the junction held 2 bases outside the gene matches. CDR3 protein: CASSDSAGGPDTQYF. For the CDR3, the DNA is TGTGCCAGCAGTGACTCTGCGGGAGGGCCAGATACGCAGTATTTT.

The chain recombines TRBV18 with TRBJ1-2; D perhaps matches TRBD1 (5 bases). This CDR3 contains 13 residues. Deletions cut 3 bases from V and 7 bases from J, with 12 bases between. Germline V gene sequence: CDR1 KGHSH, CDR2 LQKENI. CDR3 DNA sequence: TGTGCCAGCTCACCGCAAGGGACGTCTGGCTACACCTTC. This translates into CASSPQGTSGYTF.

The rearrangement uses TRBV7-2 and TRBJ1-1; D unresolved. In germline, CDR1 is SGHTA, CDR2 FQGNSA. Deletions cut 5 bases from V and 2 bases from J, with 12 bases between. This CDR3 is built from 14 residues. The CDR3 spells CASSGGRPNTEAFF. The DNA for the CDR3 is TGTGCCAGCAGCGGCGGGCGGCCTAACACTGAAGCTTTCTTT.

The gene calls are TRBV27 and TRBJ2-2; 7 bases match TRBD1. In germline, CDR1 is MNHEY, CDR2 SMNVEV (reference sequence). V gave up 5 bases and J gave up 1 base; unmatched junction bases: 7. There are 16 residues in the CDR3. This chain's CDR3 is CASSPAGTENTGELFF. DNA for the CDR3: TGTGCCAGCAGTCCGGCCGGGACAGAGAACACCGGGGAGCTGTTTTTT.

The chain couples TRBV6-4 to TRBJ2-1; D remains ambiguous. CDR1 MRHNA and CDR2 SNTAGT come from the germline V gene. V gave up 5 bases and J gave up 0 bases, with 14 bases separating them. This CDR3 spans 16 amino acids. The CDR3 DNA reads TGTGCCAGCAGTTCGGGTAGCCAAAGCTCCTACAATGAGCAGTTCTTC. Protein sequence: CASSSGSQSSYNEQFF.

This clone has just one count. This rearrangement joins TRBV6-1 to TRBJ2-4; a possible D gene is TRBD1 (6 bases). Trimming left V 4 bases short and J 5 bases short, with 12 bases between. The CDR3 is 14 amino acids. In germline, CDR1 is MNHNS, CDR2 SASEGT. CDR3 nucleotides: TGTGCCAGCAGTGGCTTCCGGACAGAAAACATTCAGTACTTC. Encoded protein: CASSGFRTENIQYF.

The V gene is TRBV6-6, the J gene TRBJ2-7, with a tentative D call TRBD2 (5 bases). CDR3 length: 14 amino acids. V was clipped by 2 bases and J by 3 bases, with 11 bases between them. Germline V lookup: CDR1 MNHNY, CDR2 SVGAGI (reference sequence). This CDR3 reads CASSYKERFYEQYF. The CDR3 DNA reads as TGTGCCAGCAGTTACAAGGAGCGGTTCTACGAGCAGTACTTC.

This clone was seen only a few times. CDR3 loop: CASSSYRTSGWSGELFF. The CDR3 nucleotides are TGTGCCAGCAGCTCATATCGGACTAGCGGGTGGTCCGGGGAGCTGTTTTTT. The chain has TRBV5-6 and TRBJ2-2; 11 bases agree with TRBD2. From germline, CDR1 is SGHDT and CDR2 YYEEEE. Germline trimming cut 3 bases from V and 6 bases from J; bases unmatched to any gene: 10. This CDR3 has 17 residues.

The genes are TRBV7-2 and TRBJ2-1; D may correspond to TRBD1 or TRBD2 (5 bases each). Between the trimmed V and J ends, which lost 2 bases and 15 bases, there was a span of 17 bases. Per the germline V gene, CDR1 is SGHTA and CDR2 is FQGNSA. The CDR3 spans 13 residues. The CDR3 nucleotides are TGTGCCAGCAGCTTATCTCTGGGGACCTCGGGGTTCTTC. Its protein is CASSLSLGTSGFF.

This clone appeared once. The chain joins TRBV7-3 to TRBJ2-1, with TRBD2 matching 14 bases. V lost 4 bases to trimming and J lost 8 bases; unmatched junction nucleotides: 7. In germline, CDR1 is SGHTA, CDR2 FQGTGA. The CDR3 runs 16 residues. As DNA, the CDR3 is TGTGCCAGCAGCTCCGGGACTAGCGGGAGTGGCGATGAGCAGTTCTTC. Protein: CASSSGTSGSGDEQFF. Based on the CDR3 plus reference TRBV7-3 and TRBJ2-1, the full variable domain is GAGVSQTPSNKVTEKGKYVELRCDPISGHTALYWYRQSLGQGPEFLIYFQGTGAADDSGLPNDRFFAVRPEGSVSTLKIQRTERGDSAVYLCASSSGTSGSGDEQFFGPGTRLTVL.

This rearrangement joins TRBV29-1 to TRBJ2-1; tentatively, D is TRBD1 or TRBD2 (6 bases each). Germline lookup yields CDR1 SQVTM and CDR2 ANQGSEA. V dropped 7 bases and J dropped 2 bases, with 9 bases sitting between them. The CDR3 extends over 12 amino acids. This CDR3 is CSDRGPYNEQFF. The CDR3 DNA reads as TGCAGCGACCGGGGGCCCTACAATGAGCAGTTCTTC.

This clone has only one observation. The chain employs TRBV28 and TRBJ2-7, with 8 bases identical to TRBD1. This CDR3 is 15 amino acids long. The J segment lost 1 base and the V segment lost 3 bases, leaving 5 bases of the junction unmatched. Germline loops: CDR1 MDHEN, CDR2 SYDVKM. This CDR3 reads CASSFRGLRSYEQYF. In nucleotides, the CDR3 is TGTGCCAGCAGTTTCAGGGGGCTGAGATCCTACGAGCAGTACTTC.

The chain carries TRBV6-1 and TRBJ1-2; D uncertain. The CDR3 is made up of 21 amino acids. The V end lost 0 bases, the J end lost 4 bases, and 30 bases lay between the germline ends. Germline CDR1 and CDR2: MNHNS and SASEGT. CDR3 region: CASSEAMVNRRSPEAAYGYTF. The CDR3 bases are TGTGCCAGCAGTGAAGCGATGGTCAATCGTCGGTCTCCCGAAGCGGCCTATGGCTACACCTTC.

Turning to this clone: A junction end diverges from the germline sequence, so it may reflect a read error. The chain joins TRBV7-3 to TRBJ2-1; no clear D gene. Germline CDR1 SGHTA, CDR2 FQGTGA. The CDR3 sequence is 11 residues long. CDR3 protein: CASALYHEQFF. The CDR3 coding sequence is TGTGCCAGTGCTCTCTACCATGAGCAGTTCTTC.

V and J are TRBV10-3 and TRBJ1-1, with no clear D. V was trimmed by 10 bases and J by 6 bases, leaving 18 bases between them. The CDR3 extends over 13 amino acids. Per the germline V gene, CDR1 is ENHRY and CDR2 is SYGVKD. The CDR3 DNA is TGTGCCACTGCATCGGGGATTTCTTCTGAAGCTTTCTTT. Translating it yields CATASGISSEAFF.

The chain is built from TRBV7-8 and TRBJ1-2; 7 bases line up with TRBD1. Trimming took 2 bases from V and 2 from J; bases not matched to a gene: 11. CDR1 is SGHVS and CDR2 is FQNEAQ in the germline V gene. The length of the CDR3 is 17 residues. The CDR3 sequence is CASSLLIIPGQNYGYTF. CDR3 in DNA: TGTGCCAGCAGCTTACTGATCATTCCGGGACAGAACTATGGCTACACCTTC.

The CDR3 sequence is CASTPGQVTHSNQPQHF. CDR3 nucleotides: TGTGCCAGTACTCCCGGACAGGTGACGCATAGCAATCAGCCCCAGCATTTT. This chain connects TRBV19 to TRBJ1-5, with 7 bases that match TRBD1. This CDR3 has 17 residues. V was clipped by 7 bases and J by 0 bases; unmatched bases: 12. The V gene's germline CDR1 is LNHDA and CDR2 SQIVND (reference sequence).